The T cell receptor beta chain under discussion was sequenced for a study of control samples from healthy donors and cancer patients. The table came from immunoSEQ multiplex PCR; TCRdb's copy has only in-frame clones and leaves some out. The sample includes 120,000 to 150,000 clones, roughly 93% seen only once; the top ten take 4.5% to 6%. The CDR3 loop spans 13 amino acids. The ends were cut back, 4 bases at V and 4 bases at J, with 10 bases in the middle. Germline V gives CDR1 LNHDA, CDR2 SQIVND (reference sequence). The material sequenced was blood. The source is a man between 18 and 29 years old in good health. J is TRBJ1-1 and V is TRBV19; no clear D gene. The CDR3 DNA follows: TGTGCCAGTAGTACTATCTCGGCCACTGAAGCTTTCTTT. Its protein is CASSTISATEAFF. Filled out from reference TRBV19 and TRBJ1-1, the complete variable domain reads DGGITQSPKYLFRKEGQNVTLSCEQNLNHDAMYWYRQDPGQGLRLIYYSQIVNDFQKGDIAEGYSVSREKKESFPLTVTSAQKNPTAFYLCASSTISATEAFFGQGTRLTVV.